The 27 T cell receptor beta chains presented below share a single source sample, sequenced in a study of cytomegalovirus exposure and HLA in healthy donors. 13 Jbeta primers and 60 Vbeta primers were used for the PCR. Produced via immunoSEQ multiplex PCR; TCRdb's table is partial and in-frame only. The sample has approximately 190,000 clones, 60% to 80% seen once. The sequencing sample was made of PBMCs. The source of these receptors is a woman under 40 in good health and CMV-seropositive.

The rearrangement links TRBV10-3 to TRBJ1-5, with a weak D call TRBD1 (6 bases). V was cut by 6 bases and J by 6 bases, with 12 bases left in between. CDR1 and CDR2 (germline): ENHRY, SYGVKD. The CDR3 is 13 amino acids. CDR3 sequence reads: CAIRGQTGQPQHF. The CDR3 nucleotides read TGTGCCATCAGAGGACAGACAGGTCAGCCCCAGCATTTT.

The V gene is TRBV28, the J gene TRBJ1-2; no definite D call. The CDR3 has 17 residues. With 2 bases removed from V and 4 bases from J, the gap between germline ends came to 20 bases. The germline V gene has CDR1 MDHEN and CDR2 SYDVKM. CDR3 nucleotides: TGTGCCAGCAGTTTAGGGTCGGGGATCACCAACCTCTATGGCTACACCTTC. Translating it yields CASSLGSGITNLYGYTF.

This clone appeared a single time. The DNA for the CDR3 is TGCGCCAGCAGCCAAACGGGACAGGACAATCAGCCCCAGCATTTT. As protein: CASSQTGQDNQPQHF. The J gene is TRBJ1-5, the V gene TRBV4-1; 8 nucleotides align to TRBD1. Germline V CDR1 and CDR2: MGHRA, YSYEKL. The CDR3 is 15 residues long. V gave up 2 bases and J gave up 3 bases; unmatched junction bases: 3.

J is TRBJ2-3 and V is TRBV5-1, with TRBD2 matching over 9 bases. Germline CDR1 and CDR2: SGHRS and YFSETQ. Trimming at V came to 0 bases and at J to 2 bases, leaving 4 bases not matched to a gene. This CDR3 is built from 16 residues. CDR3 protein: CASSLEAGGTTDTQYF. The CDR3 bases are TGCGCCAGCAGCTTGGAAGCGGGAGGAACCACAGATACGCAGTATTTT.

The chain employs TRBV5-4 and TRBJ1-6; 9 positions match TRBD1. From germline, CDR1 is SGHNT and CDR2 YYREEE (reference sequence). V gave up 4 bases and J gave up 10 bases; unmatched junction bases: 6. The CDR3 extends over 14 amino acids. CDR3 amino acids: CASSPTGGSSPLHF. The DNA of the CDR3 is TGTGCCAGCAGCCCGACAGGGGGGAGCTCACCCCTCCACTTT.

The chain uses TRBV18 and TRBJ1-3, with 9 nucleotides matching TRBD1. The CDR3 runs 16 residues. Germline V gives CDR1 KGHSH, CDR2 LQKENI. Trimming took 1 base from V and 2 from J; bases not matched to a gene: 3. The CDR3 region has the DNA TGTGCCAGCTCACCACAGGACAGGGGCGCTGGAAACACCATATATTTT. Amino acids: CASSPQDRGAGNTIYF.

V gene TRBV30 combines with J gene TRBJ1-5; D is unclear. The germline V and J ends were trimmed by 1 base and 5 bases, with 6 bases remaining between them. The CDR3 spans 12 residues. CDR1 GTSNPN and CDR2 SVGIG come from the germline V gene (reference sequence). CDR3 nucleotides: TGTGCCTGGAGTGGGAGGGATCAGCCCCAGCATTTT. Translating gives CAWSGRDQPQHF.

The sample holds one count of this clone. The chain links TRBV28 to TRBJ1-2, with 7 bases aligning to TRBD1. Germline V gene data show CDR1 as MDHEN and CDR2 as SYDVKM. Trimming cost V 6 bases and J 4 bases; bases outside gene matches: 8. The CDR3 is made up of 14 amino acids. CDR3 bases: TGTGCCAGCAGCCGTGAGACAGGGATCTATGGCTACACCTTC. Translated: CASSRETGIYGYTF.

This clone was seen more than once but under ten times. This chain uses TRBV27 with TRBJ1-2, with D perhaps TRBD1 (6 bases). Between the trimmed V and J ends, which lost 5 bases and 4 bases, there was a span of 20 bases. Germline CDR1 is MNHEY and CDR2 is SMNVEV (reference sequence). CDR3 length: 16 amino acids. The CDR3 is CASSPAGTGIGYGYTF. DNA for the CDR3: TGTGCCAGCAGTCCCGCTGGTACAGGGATTGGCTATGGCTACACCTTC.

In this sample, this clone turned up once. The genes are TRBV4-2 and TRBJ1-1; the match to TRBD1 covers 8 bases. The CDR3 covers 15 residues. Germline V gene lookup returns CDR1 LGHNA and CDR2 YNFKEQ. Unmatched junction bases numbered 6, after V lost 1 base and J lost 5 bases. The CDR3 loop reads CASSQGDRGGTEAFF. The CDR3 DNA is TGTGCCAGCAGCCAAGGAGACAGGGGAGGGACTGAAGCTTTCTTT.

This chain joins TRBV5-1 and TRBJ1-2; possibly TRBD1 for D (5 bases). Trimming took 4 bases from V and 7 from J, leaving 14 bases between them. Germline lookup yields CDR1 SGHRS and CDR2 YFSETQ. The CDR3 contains 13 residues. CDR3 sequence reads: CASSDDSQLGYTF. CDR3 bases: TGCGCCAGCAGCGATGACAGCCAGCTTGGCTACACCTTC.

The rearrangement links TRBV14 to TRBJ1-4; possible D gene TRBD1, 5 bases. V gave up 2 bases and J gave up 8 bases, with 18 bases separating them. This CDR3 has 16 amino acids. Germline lookup yields CDR1 SGHDN and CDR2 FVKESK. CDR3 coding DNA: TGTGCCAGCAGCCAAAGACCAGGGCCTTTTGACGAAAAACTGTTTTTT. Amino acids: CASSQRPGPFDEKLFF.

This chain links TRBV6-5 with TRBJ1-3, with a weak D call TRBD1 (5 bases). V shed 5 bases and J shed 0 bases, with 8 bases lying between them. The CDR3 is made up of 14 amino acids. Germline V lookup: CDR1 MNHEY, CDR2 SVGAGI. CDR3 protein: CASSTRVSGNTIYF. DNA of the CDR3: TGTGCCAGCAGTACCAGGGTCTCTGGAAACACCATATATTTT.

The chain is built from TRBV27 and TRBJ2-5, with 11 nucleotides matching TRBD2. CDR3 length: 17 residues. Germline CDR1 MNHEY, CDR2 SMNVEV (reference sequence). V shed 2 bases and J 2 bases; nucleotides not matched to a gene: 7. Here the CDR3 reads CASSLLAGGFTQETQYF. The CDR3 DNA reads as TGTGCCAGCAGTTTACTAGCGGGAGGTTTCACTCAAGAGACCCAGTACTTC.

CDR3 nucleotide sequence: TGTGCCAGCAGCAACAGGGGCTCGGGTGGCTACACCTTC. Translated, it gives CASSNRGSGGYTF. The chain couples TRBV5-6 to TRBJ1-2, with TRBD1 matching 7 bases. There are 13 residues in the CDR3. The germline V gene encodes CDR1 SGHDT and CDR2 YYEEEE. The ends lost 4 bases at V and 7 bases at J; junction bases unmatched: 7. Filled out from reference TRBV5-6 and TRBJ1-2, the complete variable domain reads DAGVTQSPTHLIKTRGQQVTLRCSPKSGHDTVSWYQQALGQGPQFIFQYYEEEERQRGNFPDRFSGHQFPNYSSELNVNALLLGDSALYLCASSNRGSGGYTFGSGTRLTVV.

This clone has just a few counts. The V and J genes are TRBV6-5 and TRBJ1-5; D gene uncertain. The germline gives CDR1 MNHEY, CDR2 SVGAGI. The V gene lost 6 bases and the J gene lost 0 bases, with 6 bases spanning the gap. The CDR3 contains 13 residues. The CDR3 nucleotides read TGTGCCAGCAGACTGTATAGCAATCAGCCCCAGCATTTT. Translated: CASRLYSNQPQHF.

This rearrangement joins TRBV5-4 to TRBJ1-6; 7 nucleotides line up with TRBD1. The CDR3 is 15 amino acids. Germline CDR1 reads SGHNT; CDR2 reads YYREEE (reference sequence). V shed 1 base and J 8 bases; nucleotides not matched to a gene: 6. CDR3 DNA sequence: TGTGCCAGCAGCTTGTATCAGGGGGTGCATTCACCCCTCCACTTT. As protein: CASSLYQGVHSPLHF.

The gene calls are TRBV6-6 and TRBJ2-7; 9 bases are a match to TRBD1. Unmatched junction bases numbered 5, after V lost 2 bases and J lost 6 bases. The CDR3 consists of 14 residues. The germline V gene has CDR1 MNHNY and CDR2 SVGAGI (reference sequence). Written as DNA, the CDR3 is TGTGCCAGCAGTTACCCCCTGACAGGGGGCGAGCAGTACTTC. Amino acid sequence: CASSYPLTGGEQYF.

The chain recombines TRBV30 with TRBJ2-7, with a possible D match to TRBD1 (5 bases). V was cut by 5 bases and J by 6 bases, with 8 bases left in between. This CDR3 comprises 10 residues. Per the germline V gene, CDR1 is GTSNPN and CDR2 is SVGIG (reference sequence). In DNA, the CDR3 is TGTGCCTGGGGACAAGGCGAGCAGTACTTC. Protein product: CAWGQGEQYF.

The rearrangement uses TRBV7-3 and TRBJ2-1; 13 bases map to TRBD2. This CDR3 is 15 amino acids long. The junction had 4 bases not matched to a gene; V was cut back by 5 bases and J by 6 bases. Looked up from germline, CDR1 is SGHTA and CDR2 is FQGTGA. As DNA, the CDR3 is TGTGCCAGCAGCCCACGACTAGCGGGAGGCAATGAGCAGTTCTTC. Amino acids: CASSPRLAGGNEQFF.

This clone was recorded a few times. The chain carries TRBV28 and TRBJ1-6; 10 positions match TRBD1. The CDR3 extends over 17 amino acids. The trim removed 4 bases at V and 5 bases at J, leaving 8 bases unmatched. Germline V CDR1 and CDR2: MDHEN, SYDVKM. In DNA, the CDR3 is TGTGCCAGCAGTTATTTATCAGGGACAGGGGATAATTCACCCCTCCACTTT. Its protein is CASSYLSGTGDNSPLHF.

V gene TRBV5-6 combines with J gene TRBJ1-2, with D tentatively TRBD1 (5 bases). V lost 3 bases and J 5 bases, leaving 14 bases between the germline ends. The CDR3 extends over 14 amino acids. Germline V gene data show CDR1 as SGHDT and CDR2 as YYEEEE. This CDR3 is CASSSGAATYGYTF. CDR3 nucleotides: TGTGCCAGCAGCTCTGGGGCTGCAACTTATGGCTACACCTTC. Using reference TRBV5-6 and TRBJ1-2 for the parts outside the CDR3, the full variable domain is DAGVTQSPTHLIKTRGQQVTLRCSPKSGHDTVSWYQQALGQGPQFIFQYYEEEERQRGNFPDRFSGHQFPNYSSELNVNALLLGDSALYLCASSSGAATYGYTFGSGTRLTVV.

The chain carries TRBV7-2 and TRBJ1-4, with 7 bases aligning to TRBD1. This CDR3 is built from 13 residues. V was pared by 5 bases and J by 6 bases, with 3 bases of the junction left unmatched. Germline CDR1 is SGHTA and CDR2 is FQGNSA. CDR3 loop: CASSRGRDEKLFF. The CDR3 nucleotides read TGTGCCAGCAGCAGGGGGCGGGATGAAAAACTGTTTTTT.

This rearrangement joins TRBV6-5 to TRBJ1-2; no reliable D call. In germline, CDR1 is MNHEY, CDR2 SVGAGI. The CDR3 covers 15 residues. Trimming cost V 0 bases and J 1 base, with 9 bases left between them. CDR3 DNA: TGTGCCAGCAGTTACTCGATAGATTTTAACTATGGCTACACCTTC. It is translated as CASSYSIDFNYGYTF.

This chain links TRBV5-1 with TRBJ1-2, with 7 bases matching TRBD1. This CDR3 has 14 amino acids. CDR1 is SGHRS and CDR2 is YFSETQ in the germline V gene. The V and J ends lost 4 bases and 10 bases, in that order; junction bases with no gene match: 13. The CDR3 here is CASSGWGQTFDYTF. The CDR3, as DNA: TGCGCCAGCAGCGGTTGGGGACAGACGTTTGACTACACCTTC.

In this sample, this clone turned up a few times. The rearrangement links TRBV5-5 to TRBJ2-7; D possibly corresponds to TRBD1 (5 bases). This CDR3 has 13 residues. Trimming left V 3 bases short and J 6 bases short, with 13 bases between. CDR1 is SGHKS and CDR2 is YYEKEE in the germline V gene (reference sequence). The DNA of the CDR3 is TGTGCCAGCAGCTCTTCCGAAGGGGTCGAGCAGTACTTC. This sequence encodes CASSSSEGVEQYF.

This sequence joins TRBV25-1 and TRBJ1-5, with a tentative D call TRBD1 (5 bases). This CDR3 comprises 12 residues. The V end lost 8 bases, the J end lost 4 bases, and 9 bases lay between the germline ends. The V gene's germline CDR1 is MGHDK and CDR2 SYGVNS. CDR3 DNA: TGTGCCAGCCCTAGACAGAATCAGCCCCAGCATTTT. Residues: CASPRQNQPQHF.